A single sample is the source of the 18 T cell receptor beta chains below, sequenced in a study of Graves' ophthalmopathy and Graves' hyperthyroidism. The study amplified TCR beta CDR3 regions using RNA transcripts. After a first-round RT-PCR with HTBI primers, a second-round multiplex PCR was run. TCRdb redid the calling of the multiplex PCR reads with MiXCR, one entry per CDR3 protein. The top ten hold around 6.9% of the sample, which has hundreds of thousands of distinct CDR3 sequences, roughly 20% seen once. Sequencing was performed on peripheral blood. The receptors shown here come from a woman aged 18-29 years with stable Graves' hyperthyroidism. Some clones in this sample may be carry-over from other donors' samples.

CDR3 bases: TGTGCCAGCAGCGGCGGGGCCTCGGGGGAGCAGTACTTC. The encoded protein is CASSGGASGEQYF. The chain links TRBV13 to TRBJ2-7; maybe TRBD2 (6 bases). The CDR3 has 13 amino acids. Trimming pared 5 bases from V and 7 bases from J, leaving 15 bases between. Germline V gives CDR1 PRHDT, CDR2 FYEKMQ (reference sequence).

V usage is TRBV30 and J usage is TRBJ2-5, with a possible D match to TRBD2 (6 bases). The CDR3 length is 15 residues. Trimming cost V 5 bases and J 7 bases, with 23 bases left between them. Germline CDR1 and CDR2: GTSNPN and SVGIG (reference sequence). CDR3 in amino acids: CAWDSGGVRQGTQYF. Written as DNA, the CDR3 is TGTGCCTGGGACTCCGGGGGAGTCCGGCAGGGGACCCAGTACTTC.

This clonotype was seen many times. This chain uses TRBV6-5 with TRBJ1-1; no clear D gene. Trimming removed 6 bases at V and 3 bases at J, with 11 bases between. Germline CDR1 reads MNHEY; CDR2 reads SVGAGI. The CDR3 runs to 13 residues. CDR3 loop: CASSLGWDTEAFF. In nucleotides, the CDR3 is TGTGCCAGCAGCTTAGGGTGGGACACTGAAGCTTTCTTT.

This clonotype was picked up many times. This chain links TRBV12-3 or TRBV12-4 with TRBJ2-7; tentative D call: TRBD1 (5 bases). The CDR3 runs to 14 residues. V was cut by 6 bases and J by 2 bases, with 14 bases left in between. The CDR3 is CASSLSQTAYEQYF. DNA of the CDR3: TGTGCCAGCAGCCTCTCACAGACAGCCTACGAGCAGTACTTC.

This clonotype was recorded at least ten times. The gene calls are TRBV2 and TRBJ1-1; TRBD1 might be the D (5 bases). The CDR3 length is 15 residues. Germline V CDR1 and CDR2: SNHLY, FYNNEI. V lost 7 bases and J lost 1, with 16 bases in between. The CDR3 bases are TGTGCCAGCAATTCGAGGGGCGGGGGGAACACTGAAGCTTTCTTT. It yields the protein CASNSRGGGNTEAFF. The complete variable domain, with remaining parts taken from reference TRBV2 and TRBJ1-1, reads EPEVTQTPSHQVTQMGQEVILRCVPISNHLYFYWYRQILGQKVEFLVSFYNNEISEKSEIFDDQFSVERPDGSNFTLKIRSTKLEDSAMYFCASNSRGGGNTEAFFGQGTRLTVV.

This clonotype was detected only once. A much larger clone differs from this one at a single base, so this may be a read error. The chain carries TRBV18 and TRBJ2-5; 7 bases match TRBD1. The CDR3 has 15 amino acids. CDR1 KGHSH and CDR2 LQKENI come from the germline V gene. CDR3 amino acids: CASSPGPPGGETRYF. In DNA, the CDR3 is TGTGCCAGCTCACCGGGGCCCCCAGGGGGAGAGACCCGGTACTTC.

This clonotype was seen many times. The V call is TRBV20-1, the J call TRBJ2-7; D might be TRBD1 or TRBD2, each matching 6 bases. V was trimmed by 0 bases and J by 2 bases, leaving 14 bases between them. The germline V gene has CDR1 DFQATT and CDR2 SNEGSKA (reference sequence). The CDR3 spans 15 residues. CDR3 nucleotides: TGCAGTGCTAGAGATGGAGGGGGAAGAACCTACGAGCAGTACTTC. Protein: CSARDGGGRTYEQYF.

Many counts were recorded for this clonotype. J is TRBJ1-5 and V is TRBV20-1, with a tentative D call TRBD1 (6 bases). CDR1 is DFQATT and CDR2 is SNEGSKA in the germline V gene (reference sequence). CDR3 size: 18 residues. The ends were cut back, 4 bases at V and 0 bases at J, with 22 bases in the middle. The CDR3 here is CSAIPRGAGPYSNQPQHF. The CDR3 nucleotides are TGCAGTGCTATCCCTAGGGGGGCAGGGCCTTATAGCAATCAGCCCCAGCATTTT.

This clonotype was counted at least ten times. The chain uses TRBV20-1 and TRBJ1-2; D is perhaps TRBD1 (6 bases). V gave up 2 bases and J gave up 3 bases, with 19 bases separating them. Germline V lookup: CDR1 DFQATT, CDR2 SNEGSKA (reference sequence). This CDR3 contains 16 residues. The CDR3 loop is CSARPGSGTYYYGYTF. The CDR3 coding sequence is TGCAGTGCTAGACCCGGGTCTGGGACATACTACTATGGCTACACCTTC.

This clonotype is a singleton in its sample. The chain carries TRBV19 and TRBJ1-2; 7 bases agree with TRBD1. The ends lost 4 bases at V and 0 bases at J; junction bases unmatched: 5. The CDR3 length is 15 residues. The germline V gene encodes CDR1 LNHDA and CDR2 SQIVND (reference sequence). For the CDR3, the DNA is TGTGCCAGTAGTACCGGGGACAGAGCTAACTATGGCTACACCTTC. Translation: CASSTGDRANYGYTF.

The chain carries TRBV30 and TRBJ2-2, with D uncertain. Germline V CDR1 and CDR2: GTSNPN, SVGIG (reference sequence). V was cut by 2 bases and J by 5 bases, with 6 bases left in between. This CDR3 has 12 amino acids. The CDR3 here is CAWSQSTGELFF. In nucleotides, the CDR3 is TGTGCCTGGAGTCAATCTACCGGGGAGCTGTTTTTT.

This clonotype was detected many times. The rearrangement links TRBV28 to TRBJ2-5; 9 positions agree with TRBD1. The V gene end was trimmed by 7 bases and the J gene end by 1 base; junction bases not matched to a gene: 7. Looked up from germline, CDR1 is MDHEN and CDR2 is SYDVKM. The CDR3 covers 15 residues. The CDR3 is CASTDTGGGQETQYF. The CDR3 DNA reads TGTGCCAGCACCGATACAGGGGGCGGCCAAGAGACCCAGTACTTC.

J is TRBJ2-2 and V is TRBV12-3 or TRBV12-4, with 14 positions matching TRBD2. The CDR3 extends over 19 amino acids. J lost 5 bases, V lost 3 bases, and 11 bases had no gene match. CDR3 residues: CASSLSHGGLAGATGELFF. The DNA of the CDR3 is TGTGCCAGCAGTTTGAGTCATGGGGGACTAGCGGGGGCTACCGGGGAGCTGTTTTTT.

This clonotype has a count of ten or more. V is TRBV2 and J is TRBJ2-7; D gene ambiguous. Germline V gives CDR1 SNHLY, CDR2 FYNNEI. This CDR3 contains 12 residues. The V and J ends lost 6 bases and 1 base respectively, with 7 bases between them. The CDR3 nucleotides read TGTGCCAGCAGACTTGGATCCTACGAGCAGTACTTC. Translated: CASRLGSYEQYF.

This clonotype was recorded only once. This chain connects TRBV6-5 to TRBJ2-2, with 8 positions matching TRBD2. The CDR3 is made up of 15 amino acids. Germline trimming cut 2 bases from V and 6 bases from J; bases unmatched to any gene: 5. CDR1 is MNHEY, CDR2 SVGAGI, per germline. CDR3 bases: TGTGCCAGCAGTTACCGGGTAGCGGGGTCCGGGGAGCTGTTTTTT. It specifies CASSYRVAGSGELFF.

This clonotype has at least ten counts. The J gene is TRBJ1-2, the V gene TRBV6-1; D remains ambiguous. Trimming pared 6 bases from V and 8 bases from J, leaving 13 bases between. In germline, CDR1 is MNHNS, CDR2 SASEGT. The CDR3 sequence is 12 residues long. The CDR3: CASRNPDGGYTF. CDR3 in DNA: TGTGCCAGCAGGAACCCGGACGGCGGCTACACCTTC.

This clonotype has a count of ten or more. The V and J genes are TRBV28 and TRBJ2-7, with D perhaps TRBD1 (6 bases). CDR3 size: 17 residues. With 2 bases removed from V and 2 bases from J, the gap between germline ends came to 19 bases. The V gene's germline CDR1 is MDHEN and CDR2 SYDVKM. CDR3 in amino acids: CASSLSPLGQSPYEQYF. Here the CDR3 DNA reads TGTGCCAGCAGTTTAAGCCCACTCGGACAGTCCCCCTACGAGCAGTACTTC.

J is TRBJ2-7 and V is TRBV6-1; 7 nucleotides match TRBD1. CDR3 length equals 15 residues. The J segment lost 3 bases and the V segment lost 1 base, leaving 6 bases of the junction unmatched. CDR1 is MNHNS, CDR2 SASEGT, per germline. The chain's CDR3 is CASSEVWQGDYEQYF. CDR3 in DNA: TGTGCCAGCAGTGAAGTTTGGCAGGGGGACTACGAGCAGTACTTC.